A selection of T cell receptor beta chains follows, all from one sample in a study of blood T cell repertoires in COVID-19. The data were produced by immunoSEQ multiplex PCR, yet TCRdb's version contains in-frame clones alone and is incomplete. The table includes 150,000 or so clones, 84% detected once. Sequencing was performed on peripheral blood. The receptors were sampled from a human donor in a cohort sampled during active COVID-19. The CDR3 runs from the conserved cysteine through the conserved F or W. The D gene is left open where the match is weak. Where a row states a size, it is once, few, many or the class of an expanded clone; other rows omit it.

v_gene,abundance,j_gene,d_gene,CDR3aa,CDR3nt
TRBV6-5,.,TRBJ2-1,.,CASSSETVTGYNEQFF,TGTGCCAGCAGTTCCGAGACGGTTACGGGGTACAATGAGCAGTTCTTC
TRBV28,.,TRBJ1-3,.,CASSYRRALGNTIYF,TGTGCCAGCAGTTACAGGAGGGCGTTGGGAAACACCATATATTTT
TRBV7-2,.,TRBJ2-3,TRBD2,CASSPKTSGGAGTQYF,TGTGCCAGCAGCCCGAAGACTAGCGGGGGGGCAGGTACGCAGTATTTT
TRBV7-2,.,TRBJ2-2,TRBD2,CASSPGLAGGSLGELFF,TGTGCCAGCAGCCCGGGACTAGCGGGGGGTTCGTTAGGGGAGCTGTTTTTT
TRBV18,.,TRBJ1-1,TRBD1,CASSETGGNTEAFF,TGTGCCAGCTCGGAGACAGGGGGGAACACTGAAGCTTTCTTT
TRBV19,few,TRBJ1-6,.,CASSMGANSPLHF,TGTGCCAGTAGTATGGGGGCTAATTCACCCCTCCACTTT
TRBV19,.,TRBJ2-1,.,CASSDSGGSYNEQFF,TGTGCCAGTAGTGATTCCGGGGGTTCCTACAATGAGCAGTTCTTC
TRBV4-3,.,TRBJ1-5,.,CASSQDIQGRQPQHF,TGCGCCAGCAGCCAAGATATACAGGGCCGACAGCCCCAGCATTTT
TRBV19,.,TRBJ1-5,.,CASSRGQEGSQHF,TGTGCCAGTAGCAGAGGGCAGGAAGGGTCCCAGCATTTT
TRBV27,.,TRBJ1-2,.,CASSLRSGEVGYGYTF,TGTGCCAGCAGTTTACGGTCTGGAGAAGTAGGCTATGGCTACACCTTC
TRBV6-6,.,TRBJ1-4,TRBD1,CASSLTGIDEKLFF,TGTGCCAGCAGCCTGACAGGGATCGATGAAAAACTGTTTTTT
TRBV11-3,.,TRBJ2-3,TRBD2,CASSLDSGIETDTQYF,TGTGCCAGCAGCTTAGATAGCGGGATAGAAACAGATACGCAGTATTTT
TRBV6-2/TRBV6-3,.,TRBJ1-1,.,CASSYSLGRQNTEAFF,TGTGCCAGCAGTTACTCGTTGGGGAGGCAAAACACTGAAGCTTTCTTT
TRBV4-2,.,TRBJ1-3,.,CASSQEEGGQVSGNTIYF,TGTGCCAGCAGCCAAGAAGAGGGGGGGCAAGTCTCTGGAAACACCATATATTTT
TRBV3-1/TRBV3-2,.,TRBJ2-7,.,CASSQVKAGMHEQYF,TGTGCCAGCAGCCAAGTTAAGGCAGGGATGCACGAGCAGTACTTC
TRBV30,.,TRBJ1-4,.,CAWGQGGEKLFF,TGTGCCTGGGGGCAGGGAGGTGAAAAACTGTTTTTT
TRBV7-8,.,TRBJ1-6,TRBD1,CASSLEFDRVTFGSPLHF,TGTGCCAGCAGCTTAGAGTTCGACAGGGTGACTTTCGGTTCACCCCTCCACTTT
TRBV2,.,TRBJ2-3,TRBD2,CASSYTSGRSTDTQYF,TGTGCCAGCAGCTATACTAGCGGGAGGTCGACAGATACGCAGTATTTT
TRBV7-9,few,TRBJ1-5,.,CASSSKGQWQPQHF,TGTGCCAGCAGCTCCAAGGGACAATGGCAGCCCCAGCATTTT
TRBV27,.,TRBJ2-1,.,CASSLSTRPYNEQFF,TGTGCCAGCAGTTTATCGACCAGGCCCTACAATGAGCAGTTCTTC
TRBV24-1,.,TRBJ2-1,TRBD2,CATSTSGSFGEQFF,TGTGCCACCAGTACTAGCGGGAGTTTTGGTGAGCAGTTCTTC
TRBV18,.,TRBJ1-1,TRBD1,CASSPGQLGTEAFF,TGTGCCAGCTCACCGGGACAGTTGGGAACTGAAGCTTTCTTT
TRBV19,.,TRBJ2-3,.,CASSDQGTSTDTQYF,TGTGCCAGTAGCGATCAGGGAACTAGCACAGATACGCAGTATTTT
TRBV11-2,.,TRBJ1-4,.,CASSLVLREKLFF,TGTGCCAGCAGCTTAGTACTCCGTGAAAAACTGTTTTTT
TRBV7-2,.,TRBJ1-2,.,CASSSGPESGYGYTF,TGTGCCAGCAGCTCCGGCCCTGAATCGGGCTATGGCTACACCTTC
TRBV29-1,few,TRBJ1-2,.,CSGGGAENGYTF,TGCAGCGGAGGAGGGGCCGAAAATGGCTACACCTTC
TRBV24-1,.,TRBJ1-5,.,CATSDRGEGHQPQHF,TGTGCCACCAGTGATAGGGGGGAGGGCCATCAGCCCCAGCATTTT